This TCR beta chain was profiled in a study of technical replicates of blood from several donors. The assay was immunoSEQ multiplex PCR, and TCRdb's table has in-frame clones only and misses some. Among 60,000 to 65,000 clones, 86% were seen once, and the ten largest hold about 4.8%. There are 15 residues in the CDR3. From germline, CDR1 is MNHEY and CDR2 SVGAGI. V dropped 5 bases and J dropped 0 bases, with 14 bases sitting between them. The sample comprised PBMCs. This TCR derives from a human donor in good health. Some clones in this sample may be carry-over from other donors' samples. The rearrangement links TRBV6-5 to TRBJ2-7; tentatively, D is TRBD1 (6 bases). The DNA of the CDR3 is TGTGCCAGCAGTCCATCAACAGGGTTCTCCTACGAGCAGTACTTC. The encoded protein is CASSPSTGFSYEQYF.